The rows below give T cell receptor beta chains drawn from one sample of a study of blood T cell repertoires in COVID-19. TCRdb's table, derived via immunoSEQ multiplex PCR, lists solely in-frame clones and lacks some. The sample lists approximately 350,000 clones, 88% occurring once. The specimen sequenced was peripheral blood. The receptors originated from a woman aged 70-85 years with COVID-19, enrolled during active disease. The CDR3 runs from the conserved cysteine through the conserved F or W. A D gene is named only where the DNA matches it firmly. Some rows mark clone size as missing; the rest say once, few, many or name a class of expanded clone.

TRBJ1-1 | TRBV2 | TRBD1 | . | CASARGQGMGTEAFF | TGTGCCAGCGCGAGAGGACAGGGAATGGGAACTGAAGCTTTCTTT
TRBJ2-5 | TRBV2 | TRBD2 | . | CASSVLAGGPIKTQYF | TGTGCCAGCAGCGTACTAGCGGGGGGCCCTATAAAGACCCAGTACTTC
TRBJ1-2 | TRBV12-1 | . | . | CASSFLRGYTF | TGTGCCAGCAGCTTTTTGAGAGGCTACACCTTC
TRBJ2-7 | TRBV5-6 | . | . | CASSLRTSEQYF | TGTGCCAGCAGCCTCCGGACATCAGAGCAGTACTTC
TRBJ1-5 | TRBV19 | . | . | CASSIVLGQGSNQPQHF | TGTGCCAGTAGTATCGTCTTAGGTCAGGGTAGCAATCAGCCCCAGCATTTT
TRBJ2-7 | TRBV18 | . | . | CASSPLAGPIPEQYF | TGTGCCAGCTCACCACTCGCAGGCCCCATACCCGAGCAGTACTTC
TRBJ1-1 | TRBV12-3/TRBV12-4 | TRBD1 | . | CASSFRGRAEAFF | TGTGCCAGCAGTTTTAGGGGGCGAGCTGAAGCTTTCTTT
TRBJ2-7 | TRBV7-2 | . | . | CASSLAGASFVHEQYF | TGTGCCAGCAGCTTAGCGGGGGCCTCTTTCGTCCACGAGCAGTACTTC
TRBJ2-3 | TRBV18 | TRBD2 | . | CASSPPSSLAGAVDTQYF | TGTGCCAGCTCACCACCCTCCTCACTAGCGGGGGCGGTAGATACGCAGTATTTT
TRBJ1-2 | TRBV10-1 | . | . | CASSRQDNYGYTF | TGCGCCAGCTCCCGACAGGATAACTATGGCTACACCTTC
TRBJ1-6 | TRBV3-1/TRBV3-2 | . | . | CASSLVRGFNSPLHF | TGTGCCAGCAGCCTAGTTCGGGGGTTTAATTCACCCCTCCACTTT
TRBJ1-4 | TRBV4-1 | . | . | CASSQDRVGGEKLFF | TGCGCCAGCAGCCAAGATCGAGTGGGAGGAGAAAAACTGTTTTTT
TRBJ1-1 | TRBV10-2 | . | once | CASSLGHNTEAFF | TGCGCCAGCTCCCTGGGACACAACACTGAAGCTTTCTTT
TRBJ1-2 | TRBV28 | . | . | CASSLPQGYGYTF | TGTGCCAGCAGTTTACCACAGGGTTACGGCTACACCTTC
TRBJ2-2 | TRBV11-2 | TRBD2 | . | CASSPLWAGGQNTGELFF | TGTGCCAGCAGCCCCTTGTGGGCGGGGGGGCAGAACACCGGGGAGCTGTTTTTT
TRBJ1-2 | TRBV30 | . | few | CAWSGTAYGYTF | TGTGCCTGGAGTGGAACTGCCTATGGCTACACCTTC
TRBJ2-7 | TRBV6-2/TRBV6-3 | TRBD1 | few | CASSYEAGQGYF | TGTGCCAGCAGTTACGAGGCCGGACAGGGGTACTTC
TRBJ1-1 | TRBV7-9 | TRBD1 | . | CASSFEGAWDTEAFF | TGTGCCAGCAGCTTCGAGGGGGCTTGGGACACTGAAGCTTTCTTT
TRBJ1-5 | TRBV5-4 | TRBD1 | . | CASSSQGEGSNQPQHF | TGTGCCAGCAGCTCGCAGGGGGAAGGGAGCAATCAGCCCCAGCATTTT
TRBJ2-3 | TRBV5-1 | . | . | CASRLEGGDTQYF | TGCGCCAGCAGGTTGGAGGGAGGAGATACGCAGTATTTT
TRBJ1-3 | TRBV5-1 | . | . | CASSLGGSNSGNTIYF | TGCGCCAGCAGCTTAGGAGGTTCCAACTCTGGAAACACCATATATTTT
TRBJ1-6 | TRBV2 | . | . | CARQGSSYNSPLHF | TGTGCCAGACAAGGGAGCTCCTATAATTCACCCCTCCACTTT
TRBJ2-7 | TRBV23-1 | . | . | CASSRIRRGREDEQYF | TGCGCCAGCAGTCGCATCCGTCGGGGCAGGGAGGACGAGCAGTACTTC
TRBJ2-7 | TRBV28 | . | . | CASSPTHGQGPEQYF | TGTGCCAGCAGTCCCACCCACGGTCAGGGTCCCGAGCAGTACTTC
TRBJ2-1 | TRBV7-2 | . | . | CASSLAVYNEQFF | TGTGCCAGCAGCTTGGCAGTCTACAATGAGCAGTTCTTC
TRBJ1-1 | TRBV5-1 | . | . | CASSLASGVTEAFF | TGCGCCAGCAGCTTGGCCTCGGGGGTTACTGAAGCTTTCTTT
TRBJ2-7 | TRBV30 | TRBD1 | few | CAWRGSDRGYEQYF | TGTGCCTGGAGGGGATCGGACAGGGGTTACGAGCAGTACTTC
TRBJ1-2 | TRBV2 | . | few | CASSEEALPGYGYTF | TGTGCCAGCAGTGAAGAGGCATTGCCGGGCTATGGCTACACCTTC
TRBJ2-1 | TRBV2 | TRBD1 | . | CASSARTGRGNEQFF | TGTGCCAGCAGTGCCCGGACAGGGCGAGGAAATGAGCAGTTCTTC
TRBJ2-7 | TRBV18 | . | . | CASSLPSYEQYF | TGTGCCAGCTCACTCCCCAGCTACGAGCAGTACTTC